The clone carrying this T cell receptor beta chain is classed as medium-sized (0.01 to 0.1%). What it binds is unknown. The protocol was immunoSEQ multiplex PCR, while the TCRdb copy is restricted to in-frame clones and leaves out a portion. The profile shows about 6,500 clones, approximately 80% of them singletons. The data are from a study of PD-1 blockade in classical Hodgkin lymphoma. Findings and caveats of the study: Newly diagnosed patients and complete responders had comparable diversity at baseline. Significant TCR diversity gains by C4D1 occurred in CD4+ but not CD8+ cells.

Each of the patients experienced relapse following autologous stem cell transplantation, and their brentuximab vedotin exposure differed. Complete response, partial response or progressive disease was each patient's best response. Unmatched junction bases numbered 2, after V lost 2 bases and J lost 10 bases. Germline values: CDR1 MNHEY, CDR2 SVGAGI. This CDR3 has 14 amino acids. This material consisted of peripheral blood mononuclear cells (PBMCs), taken at baseline. V gene TRBV6-5 combines with J gene TRBJ1-6; 10 bases match TRBD1. The TCR sequence derives from a human donor with classical Hodgkin lymphoma. The DNA for the CDR3 is TGTGCCAGCAGTTACGGGGGACAGGGGTCACCCCTCCACTTT. This encodes CASSYGGQGSPLHF.